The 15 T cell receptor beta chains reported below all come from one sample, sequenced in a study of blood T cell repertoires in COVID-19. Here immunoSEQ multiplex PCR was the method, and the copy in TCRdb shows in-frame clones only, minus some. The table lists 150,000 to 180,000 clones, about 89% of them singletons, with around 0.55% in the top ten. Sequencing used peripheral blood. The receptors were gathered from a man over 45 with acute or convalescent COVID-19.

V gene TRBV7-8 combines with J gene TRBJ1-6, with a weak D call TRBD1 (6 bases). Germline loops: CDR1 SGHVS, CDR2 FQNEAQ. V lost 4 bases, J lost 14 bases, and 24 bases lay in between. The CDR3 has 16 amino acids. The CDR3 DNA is TGTGCCAGCAGCTCGACTCGAGGGGGAAACCTGAGGACCCTCCACTTT. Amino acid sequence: CASSSTRGGNLRTLHF. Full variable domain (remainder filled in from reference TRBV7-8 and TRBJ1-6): GAGVSQSPRYKVAKRGQDVALRCDPISGHVSLFWYQQALGQGPEFLTYFQNEAQLDKSGLPSDRFFAERPEGSVSTLKIQRTQQEDSAVYLCASSSTRGGNLRTLHFGNGTRLTVT.

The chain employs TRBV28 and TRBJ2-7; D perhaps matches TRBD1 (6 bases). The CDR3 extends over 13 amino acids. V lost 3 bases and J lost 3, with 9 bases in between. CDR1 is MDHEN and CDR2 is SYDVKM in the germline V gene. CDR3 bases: TGTGCCAGCAGTTTCTTGGACAGCTACGAGCAGTACTTC. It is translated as CASSFLDSYEQYF.

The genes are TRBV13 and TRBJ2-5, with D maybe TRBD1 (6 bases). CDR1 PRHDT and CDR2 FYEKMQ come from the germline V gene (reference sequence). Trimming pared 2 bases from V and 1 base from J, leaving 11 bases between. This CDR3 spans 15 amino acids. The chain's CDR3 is CASSLSRRGQETQYF. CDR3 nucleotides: TGTGCCAGCAGCTTATCTCGCAGGGGCCAAGAGACCCAGTACTTC.

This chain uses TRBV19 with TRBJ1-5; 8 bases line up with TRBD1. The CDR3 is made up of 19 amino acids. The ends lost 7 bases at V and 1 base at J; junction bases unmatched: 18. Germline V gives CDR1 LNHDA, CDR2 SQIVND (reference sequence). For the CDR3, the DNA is TGTGCCAGTACCAATAGCGGGCAGGGGGCTTATTCGAGCAATCAGCCCCAGCATTTT. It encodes CASTNSGQGAYSSNQPQHF.

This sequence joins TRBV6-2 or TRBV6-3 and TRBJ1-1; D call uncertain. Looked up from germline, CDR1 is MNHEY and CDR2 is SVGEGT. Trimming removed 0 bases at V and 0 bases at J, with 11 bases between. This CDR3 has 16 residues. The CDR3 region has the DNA TGTGCCAGCAGTTACTCTACAGCTTGGATGAACACTGAAGCTTTCTTT. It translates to CASSYSTAWMNTEAFF.

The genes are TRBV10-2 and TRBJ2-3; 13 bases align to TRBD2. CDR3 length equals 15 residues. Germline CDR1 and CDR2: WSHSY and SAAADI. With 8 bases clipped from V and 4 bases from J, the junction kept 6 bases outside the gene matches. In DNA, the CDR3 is TGCGCCAGCGGAGGACTAGCGGGAGAACCAGATACGCAGTATTTT. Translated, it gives CASGGLAGEPDTQYF.

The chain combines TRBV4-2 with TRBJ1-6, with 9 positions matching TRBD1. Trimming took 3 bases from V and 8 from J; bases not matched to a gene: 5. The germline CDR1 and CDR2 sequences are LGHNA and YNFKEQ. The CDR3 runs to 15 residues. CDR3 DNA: TGTGCCAGCAGCCAGAACAGGGGGCTTGATTCACCCCTCCACTTT. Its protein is CASSQNRGLDSPLHF.

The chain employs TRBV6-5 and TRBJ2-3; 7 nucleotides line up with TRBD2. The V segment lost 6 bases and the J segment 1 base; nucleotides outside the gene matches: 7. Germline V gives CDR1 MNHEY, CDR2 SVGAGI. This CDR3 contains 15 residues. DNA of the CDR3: TGTGCCAGCAGCCTATTAAGCGGGGGCACAGATACGCAGTATTTT. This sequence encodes CASSLLSGGTDTQYF.

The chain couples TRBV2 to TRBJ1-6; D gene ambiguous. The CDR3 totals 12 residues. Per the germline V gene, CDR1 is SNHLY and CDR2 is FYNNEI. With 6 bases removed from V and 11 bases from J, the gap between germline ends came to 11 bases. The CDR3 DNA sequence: TGTGCCAGCAGGAGAGCGCCGACACCCCTCCACTTT. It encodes CASRRAPTPLHF.

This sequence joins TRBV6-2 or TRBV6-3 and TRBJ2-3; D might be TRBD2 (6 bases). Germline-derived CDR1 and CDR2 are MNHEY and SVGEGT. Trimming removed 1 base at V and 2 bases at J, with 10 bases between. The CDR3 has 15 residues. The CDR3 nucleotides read TGTGCCAGCAGTTACTTTGCGGGACCCACAGATACGCAGTATTTT. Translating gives CASSYFAGPTDTQYF.

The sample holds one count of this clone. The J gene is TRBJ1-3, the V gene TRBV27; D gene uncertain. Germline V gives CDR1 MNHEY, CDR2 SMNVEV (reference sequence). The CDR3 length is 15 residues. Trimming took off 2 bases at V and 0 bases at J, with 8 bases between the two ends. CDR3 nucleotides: TGTGCCAGCAGTTTAACCAGTCGCTCTGGAAACACCATATATTTT. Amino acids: CASSLTSRSGNTIYF.

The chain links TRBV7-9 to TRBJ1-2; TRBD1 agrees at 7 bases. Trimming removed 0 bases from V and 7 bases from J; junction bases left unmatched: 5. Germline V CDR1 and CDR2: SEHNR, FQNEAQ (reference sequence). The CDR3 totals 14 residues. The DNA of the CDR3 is TGTGCCAGCAGCTTAGCCCGGACAGGTGGTGGCTACACCTTC. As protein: CASSLARTGGGYTF. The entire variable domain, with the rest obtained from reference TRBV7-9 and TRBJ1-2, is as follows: DTGVSQNPRHKITKRGQNVTFRCDPISEHNRLYWYRQTLGQGPEFLTYFQNEAQLEKSRLLSDRFSAERPKGSFSTLEIQRTEQGDSAMYLCASSLARTGGGYTFGSGTRLTVV.

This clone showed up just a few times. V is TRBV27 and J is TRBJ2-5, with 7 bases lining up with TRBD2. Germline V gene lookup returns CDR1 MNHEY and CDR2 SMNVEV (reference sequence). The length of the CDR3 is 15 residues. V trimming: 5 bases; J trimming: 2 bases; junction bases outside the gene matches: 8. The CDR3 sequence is CASSPRPAGQETQYF. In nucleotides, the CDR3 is TGTGCCAGCAGTCCCCGGCCAGCGGGACAAGAGACCCAGTACTTC.

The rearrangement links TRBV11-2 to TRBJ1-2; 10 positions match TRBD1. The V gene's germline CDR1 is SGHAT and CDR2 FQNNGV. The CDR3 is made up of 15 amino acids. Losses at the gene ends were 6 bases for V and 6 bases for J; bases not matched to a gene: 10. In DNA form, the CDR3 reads TGTGCCAGCAGAACCACCGGGACAGGGGTAGATGGCTACACCTTC. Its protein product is CASRTTGTGVDGYTF.

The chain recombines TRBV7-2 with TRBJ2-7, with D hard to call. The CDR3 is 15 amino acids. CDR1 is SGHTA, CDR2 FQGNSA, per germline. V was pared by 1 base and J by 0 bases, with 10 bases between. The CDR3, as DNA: TGTGCCAGCAGCTTAGTTCCAGATCGCTCCTACGAGCAGTACTTC. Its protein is CASSLVPDRSYEQYF. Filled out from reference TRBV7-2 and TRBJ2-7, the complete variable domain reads GAGVSQSPSNKVTEKGKDVELRCDPISGHTALYWYRQSLGQGLEFLIYFQGNSAPDKSGLPSDRFSAERTGGSVSTLTIQRTQQEDSAVYLCASSLVPDRSYEQYFGPGTRLTVT.